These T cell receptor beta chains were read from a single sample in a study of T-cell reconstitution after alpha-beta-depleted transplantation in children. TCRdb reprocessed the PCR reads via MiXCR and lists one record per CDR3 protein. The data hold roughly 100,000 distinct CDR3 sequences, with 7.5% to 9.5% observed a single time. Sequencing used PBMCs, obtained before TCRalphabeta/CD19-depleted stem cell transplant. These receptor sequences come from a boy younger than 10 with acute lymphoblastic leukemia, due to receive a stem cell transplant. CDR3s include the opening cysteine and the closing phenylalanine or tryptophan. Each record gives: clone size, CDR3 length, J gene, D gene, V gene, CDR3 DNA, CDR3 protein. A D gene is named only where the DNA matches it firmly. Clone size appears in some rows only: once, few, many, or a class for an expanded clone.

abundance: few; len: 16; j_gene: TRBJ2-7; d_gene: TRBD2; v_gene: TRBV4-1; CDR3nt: TGCGCCAGCAGCCAAGCCAGCCCTAGCGGGAGCTACGAGCAGTACTTC; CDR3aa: CASSQASPSGSYEQYF
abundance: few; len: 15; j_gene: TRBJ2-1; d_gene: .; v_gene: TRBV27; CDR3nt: TGTGCCAGCAACCGTCGGCAGGGATCGGGCAATGAGCAGTTCTTC; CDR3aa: CASNRRQGSGNEQFF
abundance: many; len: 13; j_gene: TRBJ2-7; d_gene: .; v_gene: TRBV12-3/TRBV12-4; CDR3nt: TGTGCCAGCAGTTCCCGTTTTCGATACGAGCAGTACTTC; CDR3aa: CASSSRFRYEQYF
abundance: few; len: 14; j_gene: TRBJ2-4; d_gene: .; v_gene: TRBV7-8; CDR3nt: TGTGCCAGCAGCCCGGGGGTAGCCAAAAACATTCAGTACTTC; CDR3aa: CASSPGVAKNIQYF
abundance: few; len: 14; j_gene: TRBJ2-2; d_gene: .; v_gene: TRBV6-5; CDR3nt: TGTGCCAGCAGGAGAGGGGCAGTCGGCGGGGAGCTGTTTTTT; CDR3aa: CASRRGAVGGELFF
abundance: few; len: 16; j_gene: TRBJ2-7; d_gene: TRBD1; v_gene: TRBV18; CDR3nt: TGTGCCAGCTCACAACTCGCCGGGACAGGGTATTACGAGCAGTACTTC; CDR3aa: CASSQLAGTGYYEQYF
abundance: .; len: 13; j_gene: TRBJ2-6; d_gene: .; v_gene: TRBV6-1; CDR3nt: TGTGCCAGCAGTCCACCAGGGGCCAACGTCCTGACTTTC; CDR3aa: CASSPPGANVLTF
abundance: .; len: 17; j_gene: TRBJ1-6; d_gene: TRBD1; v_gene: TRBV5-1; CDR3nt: TGCGCCAGCAGCTTGGGGCGACAGGGGGCGCATAATTCACCCCTCCACTTT; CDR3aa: CASSLGRQGAHNSPLHF
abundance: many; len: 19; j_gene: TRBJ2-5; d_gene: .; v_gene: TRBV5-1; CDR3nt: TGCGCCAGCAGCCCTGGGGACATACCCGATTTTTTTTACCAAGAGACCCAGTACTTC; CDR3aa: CASSPGDIPDFFYQETQYF
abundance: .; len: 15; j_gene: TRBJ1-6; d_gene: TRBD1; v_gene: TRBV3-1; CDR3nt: TGTGCCAGCAGCCAAGGACAGGGCGTGAATTCACCCCTCCACTTT; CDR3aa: CASSQGQGVNSPLHF
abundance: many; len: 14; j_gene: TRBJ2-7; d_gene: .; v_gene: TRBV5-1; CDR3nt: TGCGCCAGCAGCCGTGGGGGACAAGCCTACGAGCAGTACTTC; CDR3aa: CASSRGGQAYEQYF
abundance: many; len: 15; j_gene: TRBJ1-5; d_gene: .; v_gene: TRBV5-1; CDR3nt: TGCGCCAGCAGCTTGGGGGGAGGCCTCAATCAGCCCCAGCATTTT; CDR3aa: CASSLGGGLNQPQHF
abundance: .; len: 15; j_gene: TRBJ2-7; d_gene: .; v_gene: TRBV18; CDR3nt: TGTGCCAGCTCACCACCGGCAGGGTTAAGCTACGAGCAGTACTTC; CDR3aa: CASSPPAGLSYEQYF
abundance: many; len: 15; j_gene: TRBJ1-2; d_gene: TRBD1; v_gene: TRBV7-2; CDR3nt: TGTGCCAGCAGCCCGACAGGGGACCTTAACTATGGCTACACCTTC; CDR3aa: CASSPTGDLNYGYTF
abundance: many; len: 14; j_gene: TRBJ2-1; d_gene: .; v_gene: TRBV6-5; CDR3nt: TGTGCCAGCAGTTCCGCAGGTACCAACAATGAGCAGTTCTTC; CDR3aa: CASSSAGTNNEQFF
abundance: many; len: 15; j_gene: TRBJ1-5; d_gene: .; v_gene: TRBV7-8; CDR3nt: TGTGCCAGCAGCTTAGGGGGAGGCGAGGGTCAGCCCCAGCATTTT; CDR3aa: CASSLGGGEGQPQHF
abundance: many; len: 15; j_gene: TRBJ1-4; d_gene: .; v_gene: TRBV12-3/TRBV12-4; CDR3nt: TGTGCCAGCAGTTTATCGGGGGCAACTAATGAAAAACTGTTTTTT; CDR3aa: CASSLSGATNEKLFF
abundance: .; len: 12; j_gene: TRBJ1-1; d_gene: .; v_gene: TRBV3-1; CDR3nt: TGTGCCACCAGCTGGGGGGACACTGAAGCTTTCTTT; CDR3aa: CATSWGDTEAFF
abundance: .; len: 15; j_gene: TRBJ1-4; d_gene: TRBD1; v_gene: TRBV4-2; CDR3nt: TGTGCCAGCAGCCAACCTCAGGCAGGGGGTGAAAAACTGTTTTTT; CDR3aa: CASSQPQAGGEKLFF
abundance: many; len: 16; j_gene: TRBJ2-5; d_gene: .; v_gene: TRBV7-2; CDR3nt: TGTGCCAGCAGCTTAGGAGTAACAGGGCTTCAAGAGACCCAGTACTTC; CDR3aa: CASSLGVTGLQETQYF
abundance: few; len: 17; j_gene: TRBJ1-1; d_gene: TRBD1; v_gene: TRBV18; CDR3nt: TGTGCCAGCTCACCGACGACAGGGTATAGGAAGAACACTGAAGCTTTCTTT; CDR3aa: CASSPTTGYRKNTEAFF
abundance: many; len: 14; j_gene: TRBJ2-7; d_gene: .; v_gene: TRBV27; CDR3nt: TGTGCCAGCAGTTTAGGGGACGGCTCCTACGAGCAGTACTTC; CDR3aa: CASSLGDGSYEQYF
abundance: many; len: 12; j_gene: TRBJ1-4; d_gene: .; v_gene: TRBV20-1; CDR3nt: TGCGGTTTCGCAGGGCGCGATGAAAAACTGTTTTTT; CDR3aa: CGFAGRDEKLFF
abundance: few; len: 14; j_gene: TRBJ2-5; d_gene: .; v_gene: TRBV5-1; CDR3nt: TGCGCCAGCAGCCAGGACAGTCTCCAGGAGACCCAGTACTTC; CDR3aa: CASSQDSLQETQYF
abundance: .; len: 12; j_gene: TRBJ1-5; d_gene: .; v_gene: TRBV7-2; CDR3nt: TGTGCCAGCAGCTTCCCCCCTCAGCCCCAGCATTTT; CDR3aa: CASSFPPQPQHF
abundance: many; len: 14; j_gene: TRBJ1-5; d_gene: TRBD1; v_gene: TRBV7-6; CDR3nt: TGTGCCAGCAGCCCAGGGGGTGGGGATCAGCCCCAGCATTTT; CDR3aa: CASSPGGGDQPQHF
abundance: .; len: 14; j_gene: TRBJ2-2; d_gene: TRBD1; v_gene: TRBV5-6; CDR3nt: TGTGCCAGCAGCTTTGGGACAGGCGGCGGGGAGCTGTTTTTT; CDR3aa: CASSFGTGGGELFF
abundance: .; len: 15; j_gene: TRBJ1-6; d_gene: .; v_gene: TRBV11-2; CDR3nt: TGTGCCAGCAGCTTAGTGGCGCGGGATGGATCACCCCTCCACTTT; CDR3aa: CASSLVARDGSPLHF
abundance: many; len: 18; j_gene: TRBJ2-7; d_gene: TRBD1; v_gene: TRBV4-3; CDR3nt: TGCGCCAGCAGCCAGCACCTATACCCGACAGGGCTGCCCTACGAGCAGTACTTC; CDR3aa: CASSQHLYPTGLPYEQYF
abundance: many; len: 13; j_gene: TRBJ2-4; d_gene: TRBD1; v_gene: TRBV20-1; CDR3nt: TGCAGTGCCCTTACAGGGGCCGAAAACATTCAGTACTTC; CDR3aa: CSALTGAENIQYF
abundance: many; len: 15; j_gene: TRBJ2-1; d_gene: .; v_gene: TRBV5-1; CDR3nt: TGCGCCAGCAGCTTGACCCAGAGCTCCTACAATGAGCAGTTCTTC; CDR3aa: CASSLTQSSYNEQFF
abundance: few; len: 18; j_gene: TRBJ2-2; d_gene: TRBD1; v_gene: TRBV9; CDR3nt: TGTGCCAGCACCCCCGGACCAGGGGGCCTACTGAACACCGGGGAGCTGTTTTTT; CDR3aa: CASTPGPGGLLNTGELFF
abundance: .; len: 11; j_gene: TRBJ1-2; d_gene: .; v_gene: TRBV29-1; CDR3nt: TGCAGCGTGAGGACAGTGGATGGCTACACCTTC; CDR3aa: CSVRTVDGYTF
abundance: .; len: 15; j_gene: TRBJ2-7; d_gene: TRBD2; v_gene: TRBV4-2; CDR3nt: TGTGCCAGCAGCCAATTAGGGACTAGCAACCACGAGCAGTACTTC; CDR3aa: CASSQLGTSNHEQYF
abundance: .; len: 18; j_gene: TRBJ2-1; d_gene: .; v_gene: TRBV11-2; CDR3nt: TGTGCCAGCAGCCCGCAGGGAAGGCCGTCTAATACCTACAATGAGCAGTTCTTC; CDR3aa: CASSPQGRPSNTYNEQFF
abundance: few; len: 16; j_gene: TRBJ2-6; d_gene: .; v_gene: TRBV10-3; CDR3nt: TGTGCCATCAGTGCGCGTGTAAGCTCTGGGGCCAACGTCCTGACTTTC; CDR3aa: CAISARVSSGANVLTF
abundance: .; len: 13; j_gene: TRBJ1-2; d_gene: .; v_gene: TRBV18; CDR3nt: TGTGCCAGCTCATTCGCCAAGGGAGATGGCTACACCTTC; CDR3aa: CASSFAKGDGYTF
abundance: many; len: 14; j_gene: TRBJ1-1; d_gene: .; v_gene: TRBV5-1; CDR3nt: TGCGCCAGCAGCTTCCGCCCGGGGAACACTGAAGCTTTCTTT; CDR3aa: CASSFRPGNTEAFF
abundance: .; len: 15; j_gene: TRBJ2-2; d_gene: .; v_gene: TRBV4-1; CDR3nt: TGCGCCAGCAGCCCTAGGGACTCCTACACCGGGGAGCTGTTTTTT; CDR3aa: CASSPRDSYTGELFF
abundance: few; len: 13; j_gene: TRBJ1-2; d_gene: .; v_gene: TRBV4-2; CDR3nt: TGTGCCAGCAGCCAGAGGACTGTGGGTGGCTACACCTTC; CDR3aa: CASSQRTVGGYTF
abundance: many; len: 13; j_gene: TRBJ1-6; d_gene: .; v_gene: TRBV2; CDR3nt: TGTGCCAGCAGTGGGACAAATAATTCACCCCTCCACTTT; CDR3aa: CASSGTNNSPLHF
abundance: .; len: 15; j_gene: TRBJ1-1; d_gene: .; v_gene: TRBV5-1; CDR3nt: TGCGCCAGCAGCTTGGACCAGACAATGAACACTGAAGCTTTCTTT; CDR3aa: CASSLDQTMNTEAFF
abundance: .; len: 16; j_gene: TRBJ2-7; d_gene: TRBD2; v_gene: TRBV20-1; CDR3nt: TGCAGTGCTAGGGACCAGACTAGCGGGGCGATCTACGAGCAGTACTTC; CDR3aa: CSARDQTSGAIYEQYF
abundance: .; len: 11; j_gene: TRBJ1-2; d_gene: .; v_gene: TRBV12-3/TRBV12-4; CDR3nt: TGTGCCAGCAGTTTTCAGGGAAACTACACCTTC; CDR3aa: CASSFQGNYTF
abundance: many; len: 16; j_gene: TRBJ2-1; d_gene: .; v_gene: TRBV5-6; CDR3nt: TGTGCCAGCAGCTTGGCGGACACCTCTTTTTACAATGAGCAGTTCTTC; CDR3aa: CASSLADTSFYNEQFF
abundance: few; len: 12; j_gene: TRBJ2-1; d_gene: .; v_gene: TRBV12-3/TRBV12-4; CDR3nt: TGTGCCAGCGGGGGCCCCGACCCCCGGCTGTTCTTC; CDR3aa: CASGGPDPRLFF
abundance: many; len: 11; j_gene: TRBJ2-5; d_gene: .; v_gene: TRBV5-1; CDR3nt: TGCGCCAGCAGCTTGGAGGGTTACCTCTACTTC; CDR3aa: CASSLEGYLYF
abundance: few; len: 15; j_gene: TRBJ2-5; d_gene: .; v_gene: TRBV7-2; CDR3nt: TGTGCCAGCAGCCAGACAGGAAGTTGGCAAGAGACCCAGTACTTC; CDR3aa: CASSQTGSWQETQYF
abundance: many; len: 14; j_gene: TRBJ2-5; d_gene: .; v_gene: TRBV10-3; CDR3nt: TGTGCCATCAGTCAGTCAGGGCTTGGAGAGACCCAGTACTTC; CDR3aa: CAISQSGLGETQYF
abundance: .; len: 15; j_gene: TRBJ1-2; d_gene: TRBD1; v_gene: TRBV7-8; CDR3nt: TGTGCCAGCAGCCCCCTCCCGGACAGGCCCTGGGGCTACACCTTC; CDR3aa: CASSPLPDRPWGYTF
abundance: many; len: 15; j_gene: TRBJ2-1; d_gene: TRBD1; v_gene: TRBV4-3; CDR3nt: TGCGCCAGCAGCCAAGATCTGACAGGGTACAATGAGCAGTTCTTC; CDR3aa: CASSQDLTGYNEQFF